Listed below are T cell receptor beta chains from one sample, sequenced in a study of cytomegalovirus exposure and HLA in healthy donors. Method: immunoSEQ multiplex PCR; TCRdb's copy keeps in-frame clones and lacks some. The repertoire has roughly 200,000 clones, around three quarters of them found once; the top ten carry around 5.7%. The source material was PBMCs. These receptors all stem from a middle-aged man in good health and CMV-seronegative. Each CDR3 is given with its conserved first and last residue. A D gene is named only where the DNA matches it firmly. The size field is filled for only some rows; it gives once, few, many or a size class.

cdr3_nt cdr3_aa clone_size j_call d_call v_call
TGTGCCAGCAGTTACCTAGCGACAGGGACGGGGGAAAAACTGTTTTTT CASSYLATGTGEKLFF NA TRBJ1-4 TRBD1 TRBV6-5
TGTGCCACCAGTGGGGAGGAGTCCTACGAGCAGTACTTC CATSGEESYEQYF NA TRBJ2-7 NA TRBV6-1
TGTGCCAGCAGTTACTCGACAGGGTATACCGAGCAGTACTTC CASSYSTGYTEQYF NA TRBJ2-7 TRBD1 TRBV6-5
TGTGCCAGCAGTTTATCGTACCGGGGGAAGTCCAACGAGCAGTACTTC CASSLSYRGKSNEQYF NA TRBJ2-7 NA TRBV27
TGTGCCAGCGGAGAGGTCCCGGGACAGGGCAACTATGGCTACACCTTC CASGEVPGQGNYGYTF NA TRBJ1-2 TRBD1 TRBV28
TGTGCCAGCAGCAGGACAGGGAACTACGAGCAGTACTTC CASSRTGNYEQYF once TRBJ2-7 TRBD1 TRBV7-9
TGTGCCAGCAGCCCCGAGCGGTCCACTGAAGCTTTCTTT CASSPERSTEAFF NA TRBJ1-1 NA TRBV14
TGCGCCAGCAGCCAAGATTTGGCGCAGGGCACAGATACGCAGTATTTT CASSQDLAQGTDTQYF NA TRBJ2-3 NA TRBV4-3
TGCGCCAGCAGCTTGGAGCGGGGCTCTAACGCTGAAGCTTTCTTT CASSLERGSNAEAFF NA TRBJ1-1 NA TRBV5-1
TGTGCCGGTGGGGAGACAGATACGCAGTATTTT CAGGETDTQYF NA TRBJ2-3 NA TRBV6-1
TGTGCCAGTAGTACTTCGGGACTAGCGGGAACACAAAGGAACACCGGGGAGCTGTTTTTT CASSTSGLAGTQRNTGELFF NA TRBJ2-2 TRBD2 TRBV19
TGTGCCAGCGGGTCAATAGACAGGGGATCCTATGGCTACACCTTC CASGSIDRGSYGYTF NA TRBJ1-2 TRBD1 TRBV2
TGTGCCAGCTCACCACCTACGGGGGGGCCCGGAGAGCAGTTCTTC CASSPPTGGPGEQFF NA TRBJ2-1 TRBD2 TRBV18
TGTGCTAGTGCCCCGCTGGGAGCTGAGCAGTTCTTC CASAPLGAEQFF few TRBJ2-1 NA TRBV12-5
TGCAGCACCAAAACGCCGGGAGGGGAGTACTTC CSTKTPGGEYF NA TRBJ2-7 TRBD2 TRBV29-1
TGTGCCAGCTCACCAGCAGGCTTCTCTGGAAACACCATATATTTT CASSPAGFSGNTIYF few TRBJ1-3 NA TRBV18
TGTGCTAGTGGTTTGGTTCAGGGTTATCACGGCGAGCAGTACTTC CASGLVQGYHGEQYF NA TRBJ2-7 NA TRBV12-5
TGTGCCAGCAGTGGGACAGGGATCTATCAGCCCCAGCATTTT CASSGTGIYQPQHF few TRBJ1-5 TRBD1 TRBV2
TGTGCCAGCAGCCTCCATGCGGGTATGAACACTGAAGCTTTCTTT CASSLHAGMNTEAFF NA TRBJ1-1 NA TRBV11-2
TGTGCCTCACAGGCCATCGGCGGGAGTTCCACCGGGGAGCTGTTTTTT CASQAIGGSSTGELFF NA TRBJ2-2 TRBD2 TRBV2
TGTGCCAGCAGCTTAGGCATAGCGGGGGCCAACGTCCTGACTTTC CASSLGIAGANVLTF NA TRBJ2-6 NA TRBV13
TGCGCCAGCAGCCAAAACTCCCTAGCGGTGGGGGAGACCCAGTACTTC CASSQNSLAVGETQYF NA TRBJ2-5 TRBD2 TRBV4-1
TGTGCCAGCAGTGCCAGCTCCTACGAGCAGTACTTC CASSASSYEQYF NA TRBJ2-7 NA TRBV2
TGTGCCAGCTCACCGGGACATGGGCTCGCTAACTATGGCTACACCTTC CASSPGHGLANYGYTF NA TRBJ1-2 NA TRBV18
TGTGCCAGCAGCTCCCCTTTCAATGAGCAGTTCTTC CASSSPFNEQFF few TRBJ2-1 NA TRBV7-6
TGTGCCAGTAGTATAGACCGGGAACAAGAGACCCAGTACTTC CASSIDREQETQYF NA TRBJ2-5 NA TRBV19
TGTGCCAGCAGTGATCCGGCAGGGGCAAGAGAAAAACTGTTTTTT CASSDPAGAREKLFF NA TRBJ1-4 NA TRBV6-1
TGTGCCAGCAGTCGGAGGGGTAGGGAAAATGAGCAGTTCTTC CASSRRGRENEQFF few TRBJ2-1 NA TRBV27
TGTGCCAGCAGTCACGGACAGGGATACACCATATATTTT CASSHGQGYTIYF NA TRBJ1-3 TRBD1 TRBV6-6
TGTGCCAGCAGCTTACGGACTAGCGGGAGTTTGGACAATGAGCAGTTCTTC CASSLRTSGSLDNEQFF few TRBJ2-1 TRBD2 TRBV5-4
TGTGCCAGCCGGACAATAGTGAGGAACACCGGGGAGCTGTTTTTT CASRTIVRNTGELFF NA TRBJ2-2 NA TRBV6-6
TGTGCCAGCAGTGGACAGGGATGGGACACCGGGGAGCTGTTTTTT CASSGQGWDTGELFF NA TRBJ2-2 TRBD1 TRBV2
TGTGCCAGTAGTATAATCTCGGCCAGTCTAATCAGGAATGAGCAGTTCTTC CASSIISASLIRNEQFF NA TRBJ2-1 NA TRBV19
TGTGCCAGCAGCTTAACGGGGGTGGGCGAGCAGTACTTC CASSLTGVGEQYF few TRBJ2-7 NA TRBV7-2
TGTGCCAGCAGCTGGGGAGCGGGACCCTACAATGAGCAGTTCTTC CASSWGAGPYNEQFF NA TRBJ2-1 TRBD2 TRBV7-3
TGCGCCAGCAGCTTCTCGGGTGGTCAGGGGATTTACAATGAGCAGTTCTTC CASSFSGGQGIYNEQFF NA TRBJ2-1 NA TRBV5-1
TGCAGTGCTCCAGGGGGCGCGAAACTGTTTTTT CSAPGGAKLFF NA TRBJ1-4 TRBD1 TRBV20-1
TGTGCCAGTAGTATTGGGAGAGACGCCGGAAACACCATATATTTT CASSIGRDAGNTIYF once TRBJ1-3 NA TRBV19
TGTGCCAGCAGCGCCCGACTAACGGGGTTCGGTCAGCCCCAGCATTTT CASSARLTGFGQPQHF NA TRBJ1-5 NA TRBV7-2
TGTGCCAGCAGCGTAGACGGGGTGAACACTGAAGCTTTCTTT CASSVDGVNTEAFF NA TRBJ1-1 NA TRBV9
TGTGCCAGCAGCTTGAACTTACAAGAGACCCAGTACTTC CASSLNLQETQYF NA TRBJ2-5 NA TRBV7-3
TGTGCCAGCAGTCGGACAGCTAACTATGGCTACACCTTC CASSRTANYGYTF NA TRBJ1-2 NA TRBV25-1
TGTGCCAGCAGTCCTAACAACTACGGCACCATATATTTT CASSPNNYGTIYF NA TRBJ1-3 NA TRBV27
TGTGCCAGTAAAGAGGGGAGGGGTACGCAGTATTTT CASKEGRGTQYF NA TRBJ2-3 TRBD2 TRBV19
TGTGCCTGGAGTGTTGAAGGGGGCACTGAAGCTTTCTTT CAWSVEGGTEAFF NA TRBJ1-1 NA TRBV30
TGCGCCAGCAGCTTGGAGGGAGGCTCCTACAATGAGCAGTTCTTC CASSLEGGSYNEQFF NA TRBJ2-1 NA TRBV5-1
TGTGCCAGCTCACCGGGACTAGCGGGACAACACGAGCAGTACTTC CASSPGLAGQHEQYF NA TRBJ2-7 TRBD2 TRBV18
TGTGCCAGCAGCCCCCCGCCGGACTCTGAAGCTTTCTTT CASSPPPDSEAFF NA TRBJ1-1 NA TRBV9
TGTGCCAGCAGTTACCCGACGGAGACCGGGGAGCTGTTTTTT CASSYPTETGELFF few TRBJ2-2 NA TRBV6-6
TGTGCCAGCTCACCGGGACAGCAAGAGACCCAGTACTTC CASSPGQQETQYF NA TRBJ2-5 TRBD1 TRBV18
TGTGCCAGCTCATCGGGGGGTGAAGAGACCCAGTACTTC CASSSGGEETQYF once TRBJ2-5 TRBD2 TRBV18